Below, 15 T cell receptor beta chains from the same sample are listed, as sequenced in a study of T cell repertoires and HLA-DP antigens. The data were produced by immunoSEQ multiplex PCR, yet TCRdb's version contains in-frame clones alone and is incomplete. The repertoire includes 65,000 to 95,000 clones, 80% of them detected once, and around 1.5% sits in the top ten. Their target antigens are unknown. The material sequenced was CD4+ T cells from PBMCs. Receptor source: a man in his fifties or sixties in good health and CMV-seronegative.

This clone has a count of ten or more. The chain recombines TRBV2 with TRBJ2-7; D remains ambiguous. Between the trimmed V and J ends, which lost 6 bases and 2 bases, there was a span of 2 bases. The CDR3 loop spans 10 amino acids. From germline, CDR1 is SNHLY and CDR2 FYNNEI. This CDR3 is CASSPYEQYV. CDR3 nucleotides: TGTGCCAGCAGCCCCTACGAGCAGTACGTC.

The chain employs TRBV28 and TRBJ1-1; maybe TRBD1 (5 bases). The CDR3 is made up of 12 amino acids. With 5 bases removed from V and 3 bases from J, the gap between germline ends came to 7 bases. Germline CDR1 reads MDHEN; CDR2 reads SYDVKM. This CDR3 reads CASSRGYTEAFF. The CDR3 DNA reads TGTGCCAGCAGTCGGGGCTACACTGAAGCTTTCTTT.

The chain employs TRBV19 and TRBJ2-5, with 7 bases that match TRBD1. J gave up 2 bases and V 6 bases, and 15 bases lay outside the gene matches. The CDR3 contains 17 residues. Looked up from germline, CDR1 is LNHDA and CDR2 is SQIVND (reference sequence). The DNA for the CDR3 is TGTGCCAGTAGCCCCGGTTGGACCGGGACAGCACAAGAGACCCAGTACTTC. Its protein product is CASSPGWTGTAQETQYF.

In DNA form, the CDR3 reads TGTGCCAGCAGCCACGAGGGAAACAGGCCCGCCTACGAGCAGTACTTC. Protein product: CASSHEGNRPAYEQYF. The chain links TRBV7-6 to TRBJ2-7, with D perhaps TRBD1 or TRBD2 (5 bases each). Germline assignment: CDR1 SGHVS and CDR2 FNYEAQ. CDR3 length: 16 amino acids. Trimming left V 5 bases short and J 2 bases short, with 19 bases between.

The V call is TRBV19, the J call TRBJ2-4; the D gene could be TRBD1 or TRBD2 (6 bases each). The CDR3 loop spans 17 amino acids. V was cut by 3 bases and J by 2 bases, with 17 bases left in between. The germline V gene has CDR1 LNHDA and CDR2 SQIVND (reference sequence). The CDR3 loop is CASSMVRGVATKNIQYF. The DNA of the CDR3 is TGTGCCAGTAGTATGGTGAGGGGGGTCGCAACCAAAAACATTCAGTACTTC.

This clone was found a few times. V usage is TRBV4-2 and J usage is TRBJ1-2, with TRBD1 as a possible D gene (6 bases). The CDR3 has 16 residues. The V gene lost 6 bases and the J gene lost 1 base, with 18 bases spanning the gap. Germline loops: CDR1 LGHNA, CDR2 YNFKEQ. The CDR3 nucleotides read TGTGCCAGCAGTTCCACGTCGGGGGCTGGTAACTATGGCTACACCTTC. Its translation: CASSSTSGAGNYGYTF.

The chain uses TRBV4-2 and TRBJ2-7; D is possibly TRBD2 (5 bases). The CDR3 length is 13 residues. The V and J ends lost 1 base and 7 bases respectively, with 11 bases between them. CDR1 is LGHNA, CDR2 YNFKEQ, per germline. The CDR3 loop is CASSQGRTYEQYF. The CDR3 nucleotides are TGTGCCAGCAGCCAAGGGAGGACGTATGAGCAGTACTTC.

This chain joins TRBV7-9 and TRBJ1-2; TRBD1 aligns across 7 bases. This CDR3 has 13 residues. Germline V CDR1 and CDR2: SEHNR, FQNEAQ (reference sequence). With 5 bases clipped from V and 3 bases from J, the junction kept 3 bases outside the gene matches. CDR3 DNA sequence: TGTGCCAGCAGCCGGGACAGCTACTATGGCTACACCTTC. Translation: CASSRDSYYGYTF.

CDR3: CAISESERRYGYTF. Here the CDR3 DNA reads TGTGCCATCAGTGAGTCTGAACGGAGATATGGCTACACCTTC. J is TRBJ1-2 and V is TRBV10-3; D remains unclear. V lost 0 bases, J lost 5 bases, and 10 bases lay in between. Looked up from germline, CDR1 is ENHRY and CDR2 is SYGVKD. The CDR3 contains 14 residues.

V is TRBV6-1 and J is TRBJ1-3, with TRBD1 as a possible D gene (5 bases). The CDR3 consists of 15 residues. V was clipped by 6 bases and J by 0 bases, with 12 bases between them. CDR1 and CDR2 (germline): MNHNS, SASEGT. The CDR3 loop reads CASRRQSPSGNTIYF. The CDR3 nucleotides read TGTGCCAGCAGACGACAGTCACCCTCTGGAAACACCATATATTTT.

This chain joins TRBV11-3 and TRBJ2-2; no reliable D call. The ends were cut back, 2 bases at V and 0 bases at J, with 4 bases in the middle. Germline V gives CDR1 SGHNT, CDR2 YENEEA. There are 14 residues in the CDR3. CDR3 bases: TGTGCCAGCAGCTTAATAGCGAACACCGGGGAGCTGTTTTTT. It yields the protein CASSLIANTGELFF.

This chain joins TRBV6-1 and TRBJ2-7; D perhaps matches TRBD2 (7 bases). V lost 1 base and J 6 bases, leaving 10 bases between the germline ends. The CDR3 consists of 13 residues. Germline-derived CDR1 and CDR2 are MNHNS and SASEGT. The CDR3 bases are TGTGCCAGCAGTGAAGGGGGGGGCGTCGAGCAGTACGTC. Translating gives CASSEGGGVEQYV.

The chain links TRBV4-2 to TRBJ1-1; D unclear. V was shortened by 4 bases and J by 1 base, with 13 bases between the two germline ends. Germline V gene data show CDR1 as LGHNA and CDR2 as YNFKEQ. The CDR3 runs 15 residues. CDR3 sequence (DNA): TGTGCCAGCAGCCTCAACGTGGCGGAGAACACTGAAGCTTTCTTT. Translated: CASSLNVAENTEAFF.

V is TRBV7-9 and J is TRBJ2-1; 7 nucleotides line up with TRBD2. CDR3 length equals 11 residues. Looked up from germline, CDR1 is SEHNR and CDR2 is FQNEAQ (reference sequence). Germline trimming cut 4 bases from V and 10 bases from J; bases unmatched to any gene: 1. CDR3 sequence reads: CASSYSGEQFF. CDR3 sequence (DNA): TGTGCCAGCAGCTATAGCGGGGAGCAGTTCTTC.

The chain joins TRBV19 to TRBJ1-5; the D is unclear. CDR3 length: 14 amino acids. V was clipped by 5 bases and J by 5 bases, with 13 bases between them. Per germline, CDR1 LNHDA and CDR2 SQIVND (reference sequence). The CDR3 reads CASSRGPADQPQHF. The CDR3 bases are TGTGCCAGTAGTCGAGGACCGGCGGATCAGCCCCAGCATTTT.